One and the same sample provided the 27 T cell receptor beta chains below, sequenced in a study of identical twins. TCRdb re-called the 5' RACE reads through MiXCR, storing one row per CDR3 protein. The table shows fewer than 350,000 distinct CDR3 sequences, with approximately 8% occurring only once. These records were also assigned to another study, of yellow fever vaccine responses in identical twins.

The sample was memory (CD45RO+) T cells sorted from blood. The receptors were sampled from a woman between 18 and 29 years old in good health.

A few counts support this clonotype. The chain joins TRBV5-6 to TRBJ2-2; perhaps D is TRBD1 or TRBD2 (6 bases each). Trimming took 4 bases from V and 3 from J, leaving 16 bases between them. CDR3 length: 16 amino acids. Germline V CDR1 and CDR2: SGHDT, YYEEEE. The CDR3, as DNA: TGTGCCAGCAGCCCCGCAGGTAGGGGGGACACCGGGGAGCTGTTTTTT. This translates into CASSPAGRGDTGELFF.

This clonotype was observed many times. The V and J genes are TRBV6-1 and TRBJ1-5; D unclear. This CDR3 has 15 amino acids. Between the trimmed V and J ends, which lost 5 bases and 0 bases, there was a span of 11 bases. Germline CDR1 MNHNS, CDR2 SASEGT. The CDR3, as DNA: TGTGCCAGCAGTAGACGGATGAATAGCAATCAGCCCCAGCATTTT. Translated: CASSRRMNSNQPQHF.

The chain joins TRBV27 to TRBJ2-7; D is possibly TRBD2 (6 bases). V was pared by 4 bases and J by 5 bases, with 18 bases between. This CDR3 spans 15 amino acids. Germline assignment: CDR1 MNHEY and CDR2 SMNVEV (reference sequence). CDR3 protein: CASSSPGLLPHEQYF. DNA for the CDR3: TGTGCCAGCAGTTCTCCGGGACTCTTACCGCACGAGCAGTACTTC.

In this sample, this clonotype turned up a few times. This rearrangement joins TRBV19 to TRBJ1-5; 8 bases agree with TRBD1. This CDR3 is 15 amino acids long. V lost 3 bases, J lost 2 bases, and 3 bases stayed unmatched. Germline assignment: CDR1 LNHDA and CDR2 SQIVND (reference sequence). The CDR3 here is CASSIRGLGNQPQHF. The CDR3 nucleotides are TGTGCCAGTAGTATCAGGGGGCTTGGCAATCAGCCCCAGCATTTT.

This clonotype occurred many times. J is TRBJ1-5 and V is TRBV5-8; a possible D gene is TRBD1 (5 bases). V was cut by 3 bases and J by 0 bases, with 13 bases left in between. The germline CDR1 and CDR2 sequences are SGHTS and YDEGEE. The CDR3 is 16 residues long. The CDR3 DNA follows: TGTGCCAGCAGCTCGGGTGATGGGGGTAGCAATCAGCCCCAGCATTTT. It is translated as CASSSGDGGSNQPQHF.

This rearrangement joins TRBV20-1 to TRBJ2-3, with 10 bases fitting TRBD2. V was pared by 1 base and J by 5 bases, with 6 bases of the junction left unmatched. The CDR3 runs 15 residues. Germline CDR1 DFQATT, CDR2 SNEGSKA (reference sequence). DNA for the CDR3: TGCAGTGCTAGAGCGCTAGCGGGAGTAATAGATACGCAGTATTTT. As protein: CSARALAGVIDTQYF.

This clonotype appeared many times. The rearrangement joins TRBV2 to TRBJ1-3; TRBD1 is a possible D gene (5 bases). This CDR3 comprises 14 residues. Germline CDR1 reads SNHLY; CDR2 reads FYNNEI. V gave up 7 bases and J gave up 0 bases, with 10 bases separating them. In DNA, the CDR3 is TGTGCCAGCAAGGGGAGTATCTCTGGAAACACCATATATTTT. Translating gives CASKGSISGNTIYF.

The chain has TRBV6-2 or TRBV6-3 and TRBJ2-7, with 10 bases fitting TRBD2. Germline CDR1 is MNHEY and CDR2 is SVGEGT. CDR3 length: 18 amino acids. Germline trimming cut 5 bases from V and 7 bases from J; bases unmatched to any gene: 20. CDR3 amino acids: CASSRPLVVLAGASEQYF. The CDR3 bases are TGTGCCAGCAGTCGGCCCCTGGTTGTCCTAGCGGGGGCCTCGGAGCAGTACTTC.

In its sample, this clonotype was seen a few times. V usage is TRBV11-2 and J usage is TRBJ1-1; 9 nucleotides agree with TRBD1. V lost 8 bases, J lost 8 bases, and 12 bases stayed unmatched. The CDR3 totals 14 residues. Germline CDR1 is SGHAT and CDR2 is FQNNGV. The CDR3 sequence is CASGLSQGATEAFF. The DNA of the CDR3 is TGTGCCAGCGGACTATCACAGGGGGCTACGGAAGCTTTCTTT.

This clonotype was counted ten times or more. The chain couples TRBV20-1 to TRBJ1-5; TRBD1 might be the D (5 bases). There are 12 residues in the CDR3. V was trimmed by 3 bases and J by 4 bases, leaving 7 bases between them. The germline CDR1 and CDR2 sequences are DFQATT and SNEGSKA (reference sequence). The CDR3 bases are TGCAGTGCTAGGGACAAAAATCAGCCCCAGCATTTT. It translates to CSARDKNQPQHF.

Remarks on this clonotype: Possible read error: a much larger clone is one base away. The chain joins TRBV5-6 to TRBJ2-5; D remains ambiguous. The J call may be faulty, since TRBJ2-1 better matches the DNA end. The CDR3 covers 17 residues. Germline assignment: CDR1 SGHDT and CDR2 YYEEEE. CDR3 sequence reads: CASSLISVFTKRETQFF. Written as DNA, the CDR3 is TGTGCCAGCAGCTTGATTTCGGTGTTTACGAAAAGAGAGACCCAGTTCTTC.

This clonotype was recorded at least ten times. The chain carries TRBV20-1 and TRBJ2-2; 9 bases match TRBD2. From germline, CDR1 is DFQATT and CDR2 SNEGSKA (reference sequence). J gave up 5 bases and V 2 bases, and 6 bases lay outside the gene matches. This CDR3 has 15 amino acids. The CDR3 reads CSARLAGRKTGELFF. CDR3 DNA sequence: TGCAGTGCTAGACTAGCGGGAAGGAAGACCGGGGAGCTGTTTTTT.

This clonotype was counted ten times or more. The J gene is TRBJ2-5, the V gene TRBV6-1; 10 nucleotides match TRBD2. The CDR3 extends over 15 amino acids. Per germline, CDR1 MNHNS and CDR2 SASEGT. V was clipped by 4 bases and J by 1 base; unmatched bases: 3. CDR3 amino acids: CASSGLAGPQETQYF. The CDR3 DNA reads TGTGCCAGCAGTGGACTAGCGGGCCCCCAAGAGACCCAGTACTTC.

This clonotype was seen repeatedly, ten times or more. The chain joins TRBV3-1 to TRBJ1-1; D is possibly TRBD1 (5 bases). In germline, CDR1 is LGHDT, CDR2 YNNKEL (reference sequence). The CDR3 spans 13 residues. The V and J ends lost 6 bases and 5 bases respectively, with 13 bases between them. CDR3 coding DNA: TGTGCCAGCAGTCACCTGGGGGTTACTGAAGCTTTCTTT. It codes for CASSHLGVTEAFF. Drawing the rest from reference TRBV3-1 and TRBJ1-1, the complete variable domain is DTAVSQTPKYLVTQMGNDKSIKCEQNLGHDTMYWYKQDSKKFLKIMFSYNNKELIINETVPNRFSPKSPDKAHLNLHINSLELGDSAVYFCASSHLGVTEAFFGQGTRLTVV.

This CDR3 reads CASYRGPLGGYTF. In DNA form, the CDR3 reads TGTGCCAGCTACAGGGGGCCGCTCGGGGGCTACACCTTC. The chain links TRBV28 to TRBJ1-2, with 9 bases lining up with TRBD1. Per germline, CDR1 MDHEN and CDR2 SYDVKM. V gave up 8 bases and J gave up 8 bases; unmatched junction bases: 9. The CDR3 is made up of 13 amino acids.

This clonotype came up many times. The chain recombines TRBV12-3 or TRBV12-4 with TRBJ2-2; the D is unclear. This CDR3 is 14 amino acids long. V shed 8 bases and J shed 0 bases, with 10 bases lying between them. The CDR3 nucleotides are TGTGCCAGCGGAGAAAACACGAACACCGGGGAGCTGTTTTTT. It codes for CASGENTNTGELFF.

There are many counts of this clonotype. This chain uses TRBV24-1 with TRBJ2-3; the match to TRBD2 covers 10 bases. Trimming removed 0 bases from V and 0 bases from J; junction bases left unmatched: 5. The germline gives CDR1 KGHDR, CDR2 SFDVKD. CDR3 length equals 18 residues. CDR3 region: CATSDLKELAGSTDTQYF. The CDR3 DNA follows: TGTGCCACCAGTGATTTGAAGGAACTAGCGGGGAGCACAGATACGCAGTATTTT.

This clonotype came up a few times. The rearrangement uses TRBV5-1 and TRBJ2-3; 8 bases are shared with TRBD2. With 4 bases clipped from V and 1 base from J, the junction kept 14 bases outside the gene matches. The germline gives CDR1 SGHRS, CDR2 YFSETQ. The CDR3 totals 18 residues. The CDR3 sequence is CASSLDGASGPGTDTQYF. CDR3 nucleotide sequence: TGCGCCAGCAGCCTCGACGGGGCTAGCGGGCCGGGCACAGATACGCAGTATTTT. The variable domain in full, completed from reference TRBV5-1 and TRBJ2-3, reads KAGVTQTPRYLIKTRGQQVTLSCSPISGHRSVSWYQQTPGQGLQFLFEYFSETQRNKGNFPGRFSGRQFSNSRSEMNVSTLELGDSALYLCASSLDGASGPGTDTQYFGPGTRLTVL.

In DNA form, the CDR3 reads TGTGCCAACCAGGGACTAGCCAAAAACATTCAGTACTTC. Protein sequence: CANQGLAKNIQYF. The chain has TRBV9 and TRBJ2-4, with D possibly matching TRBD2 (6 bases). V was clipped by 9 bases and J by 0 bases, with 10 bases between them. The V gene's germline CDR1 is SGDLS and CDR2 YYNGEE. The CDR3 has 13 amino acids.

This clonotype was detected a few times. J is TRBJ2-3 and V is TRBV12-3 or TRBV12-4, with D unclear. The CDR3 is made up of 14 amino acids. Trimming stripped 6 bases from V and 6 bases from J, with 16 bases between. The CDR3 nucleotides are TGTGCCAGCAGGATCGGCTGGAATGGGGATACGCAGTATTTT. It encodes CASRIGWNGDTQYF.

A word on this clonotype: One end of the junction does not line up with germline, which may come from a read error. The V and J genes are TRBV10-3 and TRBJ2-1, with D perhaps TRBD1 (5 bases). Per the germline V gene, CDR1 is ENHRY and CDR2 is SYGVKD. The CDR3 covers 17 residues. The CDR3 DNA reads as TGTGCCATCAGTGAGTCTTTTTTTCAGGGATCCTACAATAAGCAGTTCTTC. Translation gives CAISESFFQGSYNKQFF.

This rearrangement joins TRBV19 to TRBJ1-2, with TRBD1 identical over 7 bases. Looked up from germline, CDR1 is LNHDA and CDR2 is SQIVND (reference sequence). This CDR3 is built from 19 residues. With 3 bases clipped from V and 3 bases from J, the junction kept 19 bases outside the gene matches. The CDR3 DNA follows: TGTGCCAGTAGTATTCTCTTGACAGGGAATACGCAATGGGACTATGGCTACACCTTC. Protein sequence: CASSILLTGNTQWDYGYTF.

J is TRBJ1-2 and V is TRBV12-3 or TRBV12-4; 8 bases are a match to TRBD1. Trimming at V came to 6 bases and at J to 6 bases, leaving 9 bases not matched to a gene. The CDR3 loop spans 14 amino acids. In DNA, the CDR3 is TGTGCCAGCAGGAGACAGGGGCTGGTTGATGGCTACACCTTC. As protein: CASRRQGLVDGYTF.

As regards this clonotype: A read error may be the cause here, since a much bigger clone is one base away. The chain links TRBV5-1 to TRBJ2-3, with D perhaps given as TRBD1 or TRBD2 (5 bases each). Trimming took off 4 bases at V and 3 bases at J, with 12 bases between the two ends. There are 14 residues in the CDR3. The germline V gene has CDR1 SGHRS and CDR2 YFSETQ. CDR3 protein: CASSPRDVTDTQYF. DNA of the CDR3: TGCGCCAGCAGCCCAAGGGACGTGACAGATACGCAGTATTTT.

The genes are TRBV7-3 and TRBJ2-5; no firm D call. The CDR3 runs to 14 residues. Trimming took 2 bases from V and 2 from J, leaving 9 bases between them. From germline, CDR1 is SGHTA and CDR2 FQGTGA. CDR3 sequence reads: CASSLAHVQETQYF. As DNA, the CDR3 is TGTGCCAGCAGCTTAGCTCACGTACAAGAGACCCAGTACTTC.

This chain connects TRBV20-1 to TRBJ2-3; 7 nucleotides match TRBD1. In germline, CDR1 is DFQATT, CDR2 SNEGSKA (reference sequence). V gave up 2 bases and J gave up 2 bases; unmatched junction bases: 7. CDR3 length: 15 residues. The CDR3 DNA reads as TGCAGTGCTAGACCAAACAGGGGCCTCACAGATACGCAGTATTTT. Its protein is CSARPNRGLTDTQYF.

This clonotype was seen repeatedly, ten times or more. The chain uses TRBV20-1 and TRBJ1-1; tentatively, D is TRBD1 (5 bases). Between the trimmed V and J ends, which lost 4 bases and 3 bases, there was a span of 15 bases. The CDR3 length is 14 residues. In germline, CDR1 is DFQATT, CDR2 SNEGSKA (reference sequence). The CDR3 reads CSATYRDGHTEAFF. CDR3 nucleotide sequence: TGCAGTGCTACCTATCGGGACGGCCACACTGAAGCTTTCTTT.